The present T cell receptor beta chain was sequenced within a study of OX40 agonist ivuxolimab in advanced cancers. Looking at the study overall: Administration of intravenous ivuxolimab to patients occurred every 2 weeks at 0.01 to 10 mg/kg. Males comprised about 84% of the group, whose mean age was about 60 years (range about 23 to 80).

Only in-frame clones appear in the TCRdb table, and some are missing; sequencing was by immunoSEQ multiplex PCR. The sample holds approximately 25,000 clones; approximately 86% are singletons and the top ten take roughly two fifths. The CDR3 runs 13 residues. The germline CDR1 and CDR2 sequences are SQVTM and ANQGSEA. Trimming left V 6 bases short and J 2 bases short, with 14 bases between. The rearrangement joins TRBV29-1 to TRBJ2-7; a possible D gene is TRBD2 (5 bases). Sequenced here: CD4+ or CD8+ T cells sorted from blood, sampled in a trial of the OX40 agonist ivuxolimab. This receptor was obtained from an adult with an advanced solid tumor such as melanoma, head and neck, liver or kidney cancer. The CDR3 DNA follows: TGCAGCGTGGACTTAGGTGGGACCTACGAGCAGTACTTC. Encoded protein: CSVDLGGTYEQYF.